This is a list of T cell receptor beta chains from one sample in a study of CD8 T cells in Susac syndrome. TCRdb re-called the immunoSEQ multiplex PCR reads through MiXCR, storing one row per CDR3 protein. The profile shows about 150,000 distinct CDR3 sequences, roughly 96% of them singletons. Sequencing was performed on CD8+ T cells from PBMCs. Source of these receptors: a human donor with multiple sclerosis. Both conserved end residues are part of each CDR3. Each record gives: clone size, D gene, V gene, J gene, CDR3 DNA, CDR3 protein. A D gene is named only where the DNA matches it firmly. Some rows mark clone size as missing; the rest say once, few, many or name a class of expanded clone.

clone size: -; D gene: -; V gene: TRBV27; J gene: TRBJ1-5; CDR3 DNA: TGTGCCAGCAGTTTATTATCGCAGGGCCTCAATCAGCCCCAGCATTTT; CDR3 protein: CASSLLSQGLNQPQHF
clone size: -; D gene: TRBD1; V gene: TRBV7-8; J gene: TRBJ2-5; CDR3 DNA: TGTGCCAGCACCTCTGGACAGGGCGAAGAGACCCAGTACTTC; CDR3 protein: CASTSGQGEETQYF
clone size: once; D gene: -; V gene: TRBV30; J gene: TRBJ1-6; CDR3 DNA: TGTGCCTTTAGCGAGGGCCAAGGCTCACCCCTCCACTTT; CDR3 protein: CAFSEGQGSPLHF
clone size: -; D gene: -; V gene: TRBV6-1; J gene: TRBJ2-1; CDR3 DNA: TGTGCCAACTCGATTGGGGGGGGCGATGAGCAGTTCTTC; CDR3 protein: CANSIGGGDEQFF
clone size: -; D gene: -; V gene: TRBV9; J gene: TRBJ2-3; CDR3 DNA: TGTGCCAGCAGTTTGGAGGCAGATACGCAGTATTTT; CDR3 protein: CASSLEADTQYF
clone size: few; D gene: -; V gene: TRBV30; J gene: TRBJ2-1; CDR3 DNA: TGTGCCTGGAGTGTATCGAATGAGCAGTTCTTC; CDR3 protein: CAWSVSNEQFF
clone size: -; D gene: -; V gene: TRBV5-6; J gene: TRBJ2-5; CDR3 DNA: TGTGCCAGCAGCTTGGAGGGCTATCTATTGACCCAGTACTTC; CDR3 protein: CASSLEGYLLTQYF
clone size: -; D gene: -; V gene: TRBV7-6; J gene: TRBJ2-5; CDR3 DNA: TGTGCCAGCAGCTTATGGGTTGAAGGAGAGACCCAGTACTTC; CDR3 protein: CASSLWVEGETQYF
clone size: -; D gene: -; V gene: TRBV12-3/TRBV12-4; J gene: TRBJ2-1; CDR3 DNA: TGTGCCAGCACTGAGGGGGTCACCAACTACAATGAGCAGTTCTTC; CDR3 protein: CASTEGVTNYNEQFF
clone size: -; D gene: -; V gene: TRBV19; J gene: TRBJ1-1; CDR3 DNA: TGTGCCAGTAGTATTGCCGGGGTAGCTTTCTTT; CDR3 protein: CASSIAGVAFF
clone size: once; D gene: TRBD1; V gene: TRBV29-1; J gene: TRBJ2-4; CDR3 DNA: TGCAGCGTCGCGACAGGGCCCGGCATTCAGTACTTC; CDR3 protein: CSVATGPGIQYF
clone size: -; D gene: -; V gene: TRBV12-3/TRBV12-4; J gene: TRBJ1-2; CDR3 DNA: TGTGCCAGCAGGTTCTACGGGGCGTTTGCCGGCTACACCTTC; CDR3 protein: CASRFYGAFAGYTF
clone size: -; D gene: TRBD1; V gene: TRBV3-1; J gene: TRBJ1-2; CDR3 DNA: TGTGCCAGCAAAGACAGGGGGCGCGTCTATGGCTACACCTTC; CDR3 protein: CASKDRGRVYGYTF
clone size: -; D gene: -; V gene: TRBV25-1; J gene: TRBJ1-6; CDR3 DNA: TGTGCCAGCAGTGAACCTGCGGTGGGGCCCCTCCACTTT; CDR3 protein: CASSEPAVGPLHF
clone size: -; D gene: TRBD1; V gene: TRBV12-3/TRBV12-4; J gene: TRBJ2-7; CDR3 DNA: TGTGCCAGCAGCCCAACAGGGGTCTCCTACGAGCAGTACTTC; CDR3 protein: CASSPTGVSYEQYF
clone size: once; D gene: TRBD2; V gene: TRBV9; J gene: TRBJ2-7; CDR3 DNA: TGTGCCAGCAGCGTTAGTCTAGCGGGGGCAAACGACTACGAGCAGTACTTC; CDR3 protein: CASSVSLAGANDYEQYF
clone size: once; D gene: TRBD2; V gene: TRBV20-1; J gene: TRBJ2-7; CDR3 DNA: TGCAGTGCTAGAGAGGTACCGGGACTATCCCTTTACGAGCAGTACTTC; CDR3 protein: CSAREVPGLSLYEQYF
clone size: -; D gene: -; V gene: TRBV11-2; J gene: TRBJ2-7; CDR3 DNA: TGTGCCAGCAGTCAAGACTCGGGACCGAGGGCCTACGAGCAGTACTTC; CDR3 protein: CASSQDSGPRAYEQYF
clone size: -; D gene: -; V gene: TRBV27; J gene: TRBJ2-1; CDR3 DNA: TGTGCCAGCAGTTTACTGTCACACCGAGGGAATGAGCAGTTCTTC; CDR3 protein: CASSLLSHRGNEQFF
clone size: -; D gene: -; V gene: TRBV30; J gene: TRBJ1-1; CDR3 DNA: TGTGCCTGGGGGGCTCTTGGGGGCACTGAAGCTTTCTTT; CDR3 protein: CAWGALGGTEAFF
clone size: -; D gene: TRBD1; V gene: TRBV4-1; J gene: TRBJ1-1; CDR3 DNA: TGCGCCAGCAGCCCTCGGGACAGCCACATGAACACTGAAGCTTTCTTT; CDR3 protein: CASSPRDSHMNTEAFF
clone size: -; D gene: TRBD1; V gene: TRBV12-3/TRBV12-4; J gene: TRBJ2-1; CDR3 DNA: TGTGCCAGCAGTTTGGTTTGGGGACAGCATAAAAATGAGCAGTTCTTC; CDR3 protein: CASSLVWGQHKNEQFF
clone size: -; D gene: TRBD1; V gene: TRBV29-1; J gene: TRBJ1-2; CDR3 DNA: TGCAGCGTTGAAGAGCCAGACAGGGTCCGGTCCCATGGCTACACCTTC; CDR3 protein: CSVEEPDRVRSHGYTF
clone size: -; D gene: -; V gene: TRBV2; J gene: TRBJ2-5; CDR3 DNA: TGTGCCAGCAAGGATCCCAACCAAGAGACCCAGTACTTC; CDR3 protein: CASKDPNQETQYF
clone size: -; D gene: -; V gene: TRBV3-1; J gene: TRBJ2-6; CDR3 DNA: TGTGCCAGCAGCCCGACTAGTTCTGGGGCCAACGTCCTGACTTTC; CDR3 protein: CASSPTSSGANVLTF
clone size: -; D gene: -; V gene: TRBV3-1; J gene: TRBJ2-1; CDR3 DNA: TGTGCCAGCAGCCTCGGACTACTCCAGTTCTTC; CDR3 protein: CASSLGLLQFF
clone size: -; D gene: TRBD1; V gene: TRBV5-1; J gene: TRBJ2-7; CDR3 DNA: TGCGCCAGCAGCCGCCGGGACAGGGTCTACGAGCAGTACTTC; CDR3 protein: CASSRRDRVYEQYF
clone size: -; D gene: TRBD1; V gene: TRBV28; J gene: TRBJ2-3; CDR3 DNA: TGTGCCAGCAGACAGGGGGCAGATACGCAGTATTTT; CDR3 protein: CASRQGADTQYF
clone size: -; D gene: -; V gene: TRBV29-1; J gene: TRBJ2-7; CDR3 DNA: TGCAGCGCCGCCTCTGTCTACAGCTCCTACGAGCAGTACTTC; CDR3 protein: CSAASVYSSYEQYF
clone size: once; D gene: TRBD1; V gene: TRBV30; J gene: TRBJ1-2; CDR3 DNA: TGTGCCTGGAGTCTCTGGACAGGACGAGGATATGGCTACACCTTC; CDR3 protein: CAWSLWTGRGYGYTF
clone size: -; D gene: TRBD2; V gene: TRBV30; J gene: TRBJ2-3; CDR3 DNA: TGTGCCTGGAGGGAGGAGCGGGGCGGCACAGATACGCAGTATTTT; CDR3 protein: CAWREERGGTDTQYF
clone size: -; D gene: -; V gene: TRBV27; J gene: TRBJ1-2; CDR3 DNA: TGTGCCAGCAAGGCCCTCCTTGGCTATGGCTACACCTTC; CDR3 protein: CASKALLGYGYTF
clone size: -; D gene: -; V gene: TRBV30; J gene: TRBJ2-7; CDR3 DNA: TGTGCCTCTGCAGCAGTGGACCGTGCCTCCTACGAGCAGTACTTC; CDR3 protein: CASAAVDRASYEQYF
clone size: -; D gene: -; V gene: TRBV9; J gene: TRBJ1-1; CDR3 DNA: TGTGCCAGCAGCGTAGCCGACAGTTTAATGAACACTGAAGCTTTCTTT; CDR3 protein: CASSVADSLMNTEAFF
clone size: -; D gene: -; V gene: TRBV30; J gene: TRBJ1-2; CDR3 DNA: TGTGCCTGGAGGGAGAACAACGGCTACACCTTC; CDR3 protein: CAWRENNGYTF
clone size: -; D gene: -; V gene: TRBV12-3/TRBV12-4; J gene: TRBJ2-7; CDR3 DNA: TGTGCCAGCAGAGGAACAGGGAGTAACGAGCAGTACTTC; CDR3 protein: CASRGTGSNEQYF
clone size: -; D gene: TRBD2; V gene: TRBV7-9; J gene: TRBJ2-5; CDR3 DNA: TGTGCCAGCAGTCCAGGGACTAGCGGGGGGTTGGAGACCCAGTACTTC; CDR3 protein: CASSPGTSGGLETQYF
clone size: once; D gene: -; V gene: TRBV5-1; J gene: TRBJ2-7; CDR3 DNA: TGCGCCAGCAGCAAGGACGGAGGGGCCTACGAGCAGTACTTC; CDR3 protein: CASSKDGGAYEQYF
clone size: -; D gene: -; V gene: TRBV6-1; J gene: TRBJ1-6; CDR3 DNA: TGTGCCAGCAGTGAAGTAGACGGGGCTAATTCACCCCTCCACTTT; CDR3 protein: CASSEVDGANSPLHF
clone size: -; D gene: TRBD1; V gene: TRBV7-9; J gene: TRBJ1-2; CDR3 DNA: TGTGCCAGCAGCTCCAGTGGGACAGGGATTTACTATGGCTACACCTTC; CDR3 protein: CASSSSGTGIYYGYTF
clone size: -; D gene: -; V gene: TRBV7-9; J gene: TRBJ2-3; CDR3 DNA: TGTGCCAGCAGCTCGGGGAACAGGGTCACAGATACGCAGTATTTT; CDR3 protein: CASSSGNRVTDTQYF